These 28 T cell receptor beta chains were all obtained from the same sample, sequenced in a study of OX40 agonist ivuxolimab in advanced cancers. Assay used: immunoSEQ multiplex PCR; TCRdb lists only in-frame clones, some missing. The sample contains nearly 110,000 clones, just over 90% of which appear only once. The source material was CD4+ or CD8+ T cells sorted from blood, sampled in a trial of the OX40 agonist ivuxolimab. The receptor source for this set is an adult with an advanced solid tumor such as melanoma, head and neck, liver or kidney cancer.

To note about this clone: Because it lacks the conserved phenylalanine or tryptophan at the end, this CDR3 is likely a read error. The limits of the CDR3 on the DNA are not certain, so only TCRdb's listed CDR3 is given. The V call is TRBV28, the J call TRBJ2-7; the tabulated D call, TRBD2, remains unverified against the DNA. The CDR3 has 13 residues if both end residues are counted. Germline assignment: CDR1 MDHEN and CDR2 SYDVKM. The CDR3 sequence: CASSSLTGTPHTS.

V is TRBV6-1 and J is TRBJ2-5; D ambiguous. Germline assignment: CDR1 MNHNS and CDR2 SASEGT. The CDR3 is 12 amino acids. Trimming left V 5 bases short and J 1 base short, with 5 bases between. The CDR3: CASSPFQETQYF. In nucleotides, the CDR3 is TGTGCCAGCAGTCCCTTCCAAGAGACCCAGTACTTC.

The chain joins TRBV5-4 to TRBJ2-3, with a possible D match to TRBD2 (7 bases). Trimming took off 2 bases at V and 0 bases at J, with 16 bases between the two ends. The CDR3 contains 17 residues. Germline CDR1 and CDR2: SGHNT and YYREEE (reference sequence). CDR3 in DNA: TGTGCCAGCAGCTTTGGGGGGGCGGGGAAGAGCACAGATACGCAGTATTTT. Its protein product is CASSFGGAGKSTDTQYF. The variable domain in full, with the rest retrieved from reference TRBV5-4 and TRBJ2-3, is ETGVTQSPTHLIKTRGQQVTLRCSSQSGHNTVSWYQQALGQGPQFIFQYYREEENGRGNFPPRFSGLQFPNYSSELNVNALELDDSALYLCASSFGGAGKSTDTQYFGPGTRLTVL.

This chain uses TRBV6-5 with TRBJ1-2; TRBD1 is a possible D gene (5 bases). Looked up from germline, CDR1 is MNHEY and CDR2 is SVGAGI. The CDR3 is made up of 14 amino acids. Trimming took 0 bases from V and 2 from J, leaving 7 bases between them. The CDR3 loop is CASSYSYRNYGYTF. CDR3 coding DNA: TGTGCCAGCAGTTACTCGTACAGGAACTATGGCTACACCTTC.

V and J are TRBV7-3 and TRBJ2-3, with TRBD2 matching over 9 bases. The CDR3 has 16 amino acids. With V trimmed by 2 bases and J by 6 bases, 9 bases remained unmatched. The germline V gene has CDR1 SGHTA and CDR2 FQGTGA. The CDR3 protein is CASSLGLAGSSDTQYF. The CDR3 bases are TGTGCCAGCAGCTTAGGTCTAGCGGGGTCCTCGGATACGCAGTATTTT.

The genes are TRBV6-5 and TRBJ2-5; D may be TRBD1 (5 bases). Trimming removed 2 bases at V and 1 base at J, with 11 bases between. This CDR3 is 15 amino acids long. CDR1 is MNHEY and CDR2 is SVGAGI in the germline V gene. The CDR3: CASSYADRVQETQYF. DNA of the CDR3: TGTGCCAGCAGTTACGCAGACAGAGTCCAAGAGACCCAGTACTTC.

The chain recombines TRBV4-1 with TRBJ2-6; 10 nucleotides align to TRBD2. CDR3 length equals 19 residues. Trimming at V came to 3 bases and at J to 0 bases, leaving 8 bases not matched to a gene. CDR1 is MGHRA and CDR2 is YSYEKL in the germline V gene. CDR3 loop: CASSHLGLADNSGANVLTF. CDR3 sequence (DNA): TGCGCCAGCAGCCACCTAGGACTAGCGGACAACTCTGGGGCCAACGTCCTGACTTTC.

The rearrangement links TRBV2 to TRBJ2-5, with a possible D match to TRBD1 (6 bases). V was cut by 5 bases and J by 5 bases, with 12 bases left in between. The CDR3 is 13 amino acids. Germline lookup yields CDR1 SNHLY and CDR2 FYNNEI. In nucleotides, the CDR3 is TGTGCCAGCAGTTTACAGGGAACGGAGACCCAGTACTTC. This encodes CASSLQGTETQYF.

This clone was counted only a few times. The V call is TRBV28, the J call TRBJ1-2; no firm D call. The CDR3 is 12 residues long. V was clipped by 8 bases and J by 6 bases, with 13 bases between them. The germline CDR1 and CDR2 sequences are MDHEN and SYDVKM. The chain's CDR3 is CASGSHTHGYTF. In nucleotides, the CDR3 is TGTGCCAGCGGATCTCACACCCATGGCTACACCTTC.

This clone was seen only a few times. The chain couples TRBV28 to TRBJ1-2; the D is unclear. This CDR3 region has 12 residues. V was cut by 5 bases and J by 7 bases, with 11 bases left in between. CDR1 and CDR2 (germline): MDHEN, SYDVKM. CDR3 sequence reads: CASSDDLRGYTF. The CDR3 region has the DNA TGTGCCAGCAGTGACGACCTCCGTGGCTACACCTTC.

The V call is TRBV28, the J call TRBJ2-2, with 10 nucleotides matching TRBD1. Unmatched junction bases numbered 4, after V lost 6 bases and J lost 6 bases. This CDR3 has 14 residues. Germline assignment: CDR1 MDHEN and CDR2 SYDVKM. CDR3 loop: CASRTGGSPGELFF. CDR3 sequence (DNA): TGTGCCAGCAGGACAGGGGGCTCTCCCGGGGAGCTGTTTTTT. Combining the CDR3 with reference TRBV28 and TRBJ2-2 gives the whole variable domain DVKVTQSSRYLVKRTGEKVFLECVQDMDHENMFWYRQDPGLGLRLIYFSYDVKMKEKGDIPEGYSVSREKKERFSLILESASTNQTSMYLCASRTGGSPGELFFGEGSRLTVL.

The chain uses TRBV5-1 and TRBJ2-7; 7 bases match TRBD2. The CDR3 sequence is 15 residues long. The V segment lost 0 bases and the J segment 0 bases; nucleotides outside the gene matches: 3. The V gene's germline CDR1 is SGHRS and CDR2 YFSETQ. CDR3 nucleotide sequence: TGCGCCAGCAGCTTGGGGGTAGCGGGCTCCTACGAGCAGTACTTC. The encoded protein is CASSLGVAGSYEQYF.

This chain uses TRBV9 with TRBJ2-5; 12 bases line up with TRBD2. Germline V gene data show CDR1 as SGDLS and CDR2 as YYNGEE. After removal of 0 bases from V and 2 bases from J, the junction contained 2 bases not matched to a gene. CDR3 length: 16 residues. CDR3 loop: CASSVGLAGEQETQYF. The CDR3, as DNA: TGTGCCAGCAGCGTAGGACTAGCGGGGGAACAAGAGACCCAGTACTTC.

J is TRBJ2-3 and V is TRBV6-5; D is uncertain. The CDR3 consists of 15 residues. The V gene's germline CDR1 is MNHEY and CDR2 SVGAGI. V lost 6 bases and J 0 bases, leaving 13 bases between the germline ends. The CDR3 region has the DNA TGTGCCAGCAGCACCCCAAGACAAAGCACAGATACGCAGTATTTT. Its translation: CASSTPRQSTDTQYF.

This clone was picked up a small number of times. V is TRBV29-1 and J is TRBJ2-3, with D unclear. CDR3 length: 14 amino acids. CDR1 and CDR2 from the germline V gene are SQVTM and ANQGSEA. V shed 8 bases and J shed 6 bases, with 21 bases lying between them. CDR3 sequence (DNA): TGCAGCTATAAGACGGTTACTTCAAAGGATACGCAGTATTTT. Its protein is CSYKTVTSKDTQYF.

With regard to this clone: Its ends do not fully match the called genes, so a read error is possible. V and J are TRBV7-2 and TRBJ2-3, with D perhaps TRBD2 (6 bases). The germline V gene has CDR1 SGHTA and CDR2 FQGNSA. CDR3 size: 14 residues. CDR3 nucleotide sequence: TGTGCCAGCAGCTTGAACACGGACCACCGGGGGAAGGATTTT. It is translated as CASSLNTDHRGKDF.

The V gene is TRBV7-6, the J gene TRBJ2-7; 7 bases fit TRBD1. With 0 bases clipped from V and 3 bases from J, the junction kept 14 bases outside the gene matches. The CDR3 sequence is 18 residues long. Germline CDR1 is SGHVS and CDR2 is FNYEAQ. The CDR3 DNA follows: TGTGCCAGCAGCTTAGCTAGGGGAACCGGGACAGCCTACTACGAGCAGTACTTC. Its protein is CASSLARGTGTAYYEQYF.

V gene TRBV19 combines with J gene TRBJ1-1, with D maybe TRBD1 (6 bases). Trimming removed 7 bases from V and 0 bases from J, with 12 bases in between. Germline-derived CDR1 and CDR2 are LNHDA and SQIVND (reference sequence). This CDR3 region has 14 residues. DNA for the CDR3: TGTGCCAGTACCTTAGGACAGCTGAACACTGAAGCTTTCTTT. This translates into CASTLGQLNTEAFF.

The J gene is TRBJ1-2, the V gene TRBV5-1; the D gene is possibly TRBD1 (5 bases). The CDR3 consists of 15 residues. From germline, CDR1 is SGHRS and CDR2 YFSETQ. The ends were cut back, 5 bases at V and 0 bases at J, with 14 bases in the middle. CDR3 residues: CASSWDVSSNYGYTF. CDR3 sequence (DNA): TGCGCCAGCAGTTGGGACGTAAGCTCTAACTATGGCTACACCTTC. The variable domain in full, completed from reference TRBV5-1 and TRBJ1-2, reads KAGVTQTPRYLIKTRGQQVTLSCSPISGHRSVSWYQQTPGQGLQFLFEYFSETQRNKGNFPGRFSGRQFSNSRSEMNVSTLELGDSALYLCASSWDVSSNYGYTFGSGTRLTVV.

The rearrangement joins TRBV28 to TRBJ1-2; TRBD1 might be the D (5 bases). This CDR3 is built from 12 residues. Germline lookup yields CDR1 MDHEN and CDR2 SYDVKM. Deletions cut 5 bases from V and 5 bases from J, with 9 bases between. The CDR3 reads CASSQGRYGYTF. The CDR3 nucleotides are TGTGCCAGCAGTCAGGGACGGTATGGCTACACCTTC.

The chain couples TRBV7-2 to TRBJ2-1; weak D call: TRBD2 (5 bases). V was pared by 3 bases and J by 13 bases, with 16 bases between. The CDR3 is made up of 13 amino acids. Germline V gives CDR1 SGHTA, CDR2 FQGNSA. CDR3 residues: CASSFTTRGNQFF. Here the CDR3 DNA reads TGTGCCAGCAGCTTTACTACCCGGGGTAATCAGTTCTTC.

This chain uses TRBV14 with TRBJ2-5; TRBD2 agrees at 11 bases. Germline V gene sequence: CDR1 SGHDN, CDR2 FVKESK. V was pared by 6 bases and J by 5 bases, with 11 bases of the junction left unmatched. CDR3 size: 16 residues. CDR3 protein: CASSLETSGEGETQYF. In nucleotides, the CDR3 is TGTGCCAGCAGTTTAGAGACTAGCGGGGAAGGGGAGACCCAGTACTTC.

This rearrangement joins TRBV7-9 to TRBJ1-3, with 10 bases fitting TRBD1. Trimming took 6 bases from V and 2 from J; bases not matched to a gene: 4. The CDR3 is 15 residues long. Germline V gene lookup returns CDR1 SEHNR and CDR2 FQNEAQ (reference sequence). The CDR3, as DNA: TGTGCCAGCAGGCCCGGGACAGGGGCTGGAAACACCATATATTTT. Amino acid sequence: CASRPGTGAGNTIYF.

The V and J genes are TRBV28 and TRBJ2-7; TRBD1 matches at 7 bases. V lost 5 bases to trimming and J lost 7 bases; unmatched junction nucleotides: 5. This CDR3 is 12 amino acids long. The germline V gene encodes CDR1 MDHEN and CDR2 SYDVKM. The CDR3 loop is CASSQQGNEQYF. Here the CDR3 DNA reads TGTGCCAGCAGTCAACAGGGGAATGAGCAGTACTTC.

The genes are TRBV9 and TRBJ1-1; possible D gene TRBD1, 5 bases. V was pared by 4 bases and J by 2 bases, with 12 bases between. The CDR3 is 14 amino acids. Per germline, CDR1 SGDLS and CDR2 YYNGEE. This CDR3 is CASSPRGGNTEAFF. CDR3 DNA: TGTGCCAGCAGCCCCCGGGGGGGTAACACTGAAGCTTTCTTT.

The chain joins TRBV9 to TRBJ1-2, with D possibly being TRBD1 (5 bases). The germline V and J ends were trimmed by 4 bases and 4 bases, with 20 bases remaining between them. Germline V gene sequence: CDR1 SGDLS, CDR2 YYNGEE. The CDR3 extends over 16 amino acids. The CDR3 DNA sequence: TGTGCCAGCAGCCCCCGGGGCAGGGAACTGTCCTATGGCTACACCTTC. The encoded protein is CASSPRGRELSYGYTF.

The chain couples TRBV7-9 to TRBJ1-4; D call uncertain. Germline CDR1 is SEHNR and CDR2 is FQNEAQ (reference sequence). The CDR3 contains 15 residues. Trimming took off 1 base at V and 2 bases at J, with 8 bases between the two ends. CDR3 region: CASSLGQVTNEKLFF. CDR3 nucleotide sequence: TGTGCCAGCAGCTTAGGGCAGGTCACTAATGAAAAACTGTTTTTT.

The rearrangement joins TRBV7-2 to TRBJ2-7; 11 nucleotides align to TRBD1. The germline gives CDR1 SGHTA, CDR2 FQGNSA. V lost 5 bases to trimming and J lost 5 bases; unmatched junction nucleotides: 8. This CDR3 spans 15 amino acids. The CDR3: CASSPWDRGSDEQYF. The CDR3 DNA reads TGTGCCAGCAGCCCCTGGGACAGGGGGTCAGACGAGCAGTACTTC.